The present T cell receptor beta chain was sequenced within a study of cytomegalovirus exposure and HLA in healthy donors. Remarks on this clone: Its target is unknown.

Study-wide points: Follow-up analysis seemed to connect common viral pathogens with several of the most significant clusters identified.

The PCR ran on 60 Vbeta and 13 Jbeta primers. Sequencing used immunoSEQ multiplex PCR; TCRdb keeps in-frame clones, though not all of them. The sample consists of roughly 250,000 clones, more than 55% of them appearing once. Sequences were obtained from PBMCs. The clonotype originates from a female donor in good health and CMV-seronegative.

CDR3 sequence reads: CASTRRGRQGRRDQPQHF. DNA for the CDR3: TGCGCCAGCACCCGAAGGGGTAGACAGGGGCGGAGGGATCAGCCCCAGCATTTT. The chain uses TRBV23-1 and TRBJ1-5; 8 positions agree with TRBD1. TRBV23-1 is an ORF, with its function uncertain. This CDR3 has 18 amino acids. V lost 7 bases and J lost 5; bases outside the gene matches: 19.